These 6 T cell receptor beta chains were all obtained from the same sample, sequenced in a study of cytomegalovirus exposure and HLA in healthy donors. This PCR relied on a set of 60 Vbeta primers and 13 Jbeta primers. TCRdb keeps only in-frame clones here, not all; method: immunoSEQ multiplex PCR. The sample consists of approximately 74,000 clones, more than 70% of them appearing once. Sequenced material: PBMCs. Receptor source: a man between 40 and 49 years old in good health and CMV-seronegative.

This clone has more than one count but fewer than ten. Germline is not matched at one junction end, which may reflect a read error. The chain couples TRBV14 to TRBJ2-1, with a possible D match to TRBD2 (6 bases). This CDR3 contains 12 residues. Germline loops: CDR1 SGHDN, CDR2 FVKESK. CDR3 nucleotide sequence: TGTGCCAGCAGCCCCTCCCCGGGACTGAGGCTCTTC. Translation gives CASSPSPGLRLF.

This chain connects TRBV5-1 to TRBJ2-1, with D tentatively TRBD2 (5 bases). Trimming took 0 bases from V and 6 from J, leaving 7 bases between them. The CDR3 length is 13 residues. The germline gives CDR1 SGHRS, CDR2 YFSETQ. In nucleotides, the CDR3 is TGCGCCAGCAGCTTGGGAGGGCCCAATGAGCAGTTCTTC. Translated, it gives CASSLGGPNEQFF.

This chain connects TRBV7-2 to TRBJ1-1; no firm D call. The germline CDR1 and CDR2 sequences are SGHTA and FQGNSA. The CDR3 sequence is 16 residues long. V was clipped by 2 bases and J by 1 base, with 14 bases between them. CDR3 DNA: TGTGCCAGCAGCTTATCAAAAGCGAATCGGAACACTGAAGCTTTCTTT. Its protein is CASSLSKANRNTEAFF.

The sample holds a few counts of this clone. The CDR3 coding sequence is TGTGCCAGCAGTTACGCAGGGTCGAACACTGAAGCTTTCTTT. It encodes CASSYAGSNTEAFF. This chain links TRBV7-9 with TRBJ1-1; possible D gene TRBD1, 5 bases. CDR3 size: 14 residues. The V end was cut by 6 bases, the J end by 1 base, with 12 bases between. The germline gives CDR1 SEHNR, CDR2 FQNEAQ (reference sequence).

CDR3 coding DNA: TGTGCCACACGGAGGGCCCCTGGCTCCTACAATGAGCAGTTCTTC. Translating it yields CATRRAPGSYNEQFF. The chain carries TRBV28 and TRBJ2-1; maybe TRBD2 (6 bases). Between the trimmed V and J ends, which lost 10 bases and 0 bases, there was a span of 16 bases. The CDR3 has 15 residues. Germline lookup yields CDR1 MDHEN and CDR2 SYDVKM. The whole variable domain, remainder taken from reference TRBV28 and TRBJ2-1, is DVKVTQSSRYLVKRTGEKVFLECVQDMDHENMFWYRQDPGLGLRLIYFSYDVKMKEKGDIPEGYSVSREKKERFSLILESASTNQTSMYLCATRRAPGSYNEQFFGPGTRLTVL.

This chain's CDR3 is CATRHKGYQETQYF. The CDR3 nucleotides are TGTGCCACCAGACATAAGGGGTACCAAGAGACCCAGTACTTC. This rearrangement joins TRBV15 to TRBJ2-5; possible D gene TRBD1, 5 bases. The V and J ends lost 6 bases and 0 bases respectively, with 11 bases between them. In germline, CDR1 is LNHNV, CDR2 YYDKDF (reference sequence). The CDR3 has 14 amino acids.